The clone carrying this TCR beta chain was seen a handful of times. For the library, individual cDNA molecules each received unique molecular identifiers. A single record per CDR3 protein comes from TCRdb applying MiXCR to the RACE reads. This table holds approximately 90,000 distinct CDR3 sequences, about 8.7% found once. Time point indicated: healthy volunteer bleed at 2 weeks. It was from unfractionated whole blood that total RNA was extracted. The CDR3 extends over 14 amino acids. V lost 6 bases to trimming and J lost 0 bases, with 11 bases between them. This sample was taken from a study of human T cells and chemical hapten exposure. Study details: TCR yields differed between samples (mainly from small differences in pooled library volume).

The rearrangement links TRBV12-3 or TRBV12-4 to TRBJ1-1, with D perhaps TRBD1 (5 bases). Sequenced: whole blood. This TCR derives from a female donor in good health. Some clones in this sample may be carry-over from other donors' samples. CDR3 amino acids: CASRAWGMNTEAFF. In DNA form, the CDR3 reads TGTGCCAGCAGGGCCTGGGGCATGAACACTGAAGCTTTCTTT.